The source of this T cell receptor (beta chain) is a study of CD8+ T cells in alopecia areata. Extraction of RNA preceded its reverse transcription into cDNA, which served as the sequencing template. Measured with immunoSEQ multiplex PCR; TCRdb has only the in-frame clones, and not every one. The table records about 200,000 clones, about 56% of them present only once. V lost 6 bases and J 1 base, leaving 19 bases between the germline ends. Germline CDR1 is MNHNY and CDR2 is SVGAGI (reference sequence). This CDR3 comprises 16 residues. This clone turned up a few times. Sequences were obtained from CD8+ T cells sorted from blood. This clonotype was sampled from a human donor in good health. The chain joins TRBV6-6 to TRBJ2-7; D tentatively fits TRBD1 or TRBD2 (5 bases each). This CDR3 reads CASRPLQGVTSYEQYF. Here the CDR3 DNA reads TGTGCCAGCAGACCACTCCAGGGAGTTACTTCCTACGAGCAGTACTTC.